The 27 T cell receptor beta chains presented below share a single source sample, sequenced in a study of cytomegalovirus exposure and HLA in healthy donors. Both 60 Vbeta primers and 13 Jbeta primers went into the PCR. Libraries were prepared by immunoSEQ multiplex PCR; TCRdb keeps only in-frame clonotypes and omits some of them. The sample includes fewer than 250,000 clones, around 67% of them seen just once. The sequencing sample was made of PBMCs. Every receptor here comes from a woman in her twenties or thirties in good health and CMV-seropositive.

This clone was counted a few times. V and J are TRBV6-6 and TRBJ1-1, with unresolved D. Germline V gene data show CDR1 as MNHNY and CDR2 as SVGAGI (reference sequence). This CDR3 is built from 15 residues. Trimming shortened V by 0 bases and J by 2 bases, and 10 bases separated the two germline ends. In nucleotides, the CDR3 is TGTGCCAGCAGTTACTCGAATCGGGGAAACACTGAAGCTTTCTTT. Translated, it gives CASSYSNRGNTEAFF.

As for this clone: Other DNA sequences within the sample encode an identical CDR3. The chain carries TRBV28 and TRBJ1-3, with D possibly TRBD1 on 6 matching bases. CDR3 length equals 14 residues. V shed 3 bases and J shed 2 bases, with 8 bases lying between them. Germline V gene data show CDR1 as MDHEN and CDR2 as SYDVKM. CDR3 DNA: TGTGCCAGCAGTTTCAGGGGTGCTGGAAACACCATATATTTT. It encodes CASSFRGAGNTIYF.

The rearrangement links TRBV4-1 to TRBJ2-1; no reliable D call. Trimming pared 1 base from V and 7 bases from J, leaving 11 bases between. The CDR3 covers 14 residues. Germline CDR1 MGHRA, CDR2 YSYEKL. The CDR3 loop is CASSQVGRLNEQFF. The CDR3, as DNA: TGCGCCAGCAGCCAAGTGGGCCGATTAAATGAGCAGTTCTTC.

Only a few counts were recorded for this clone. The chain has TRBV25-1 and TRBJ2-7, with TRBD1 matching over 7 bases. V gave up 4 bases and J gave up 3 bases; unmatched junction bases: 6. Germline values: CDR1 MGHDK, CDR2 SYGVNS. This CDR3 contains 14 residues. The CDR3 sequence: CASSGQGGFYEQYF. The CDR3 DNA is TGTGCCAGCAGTGGACAGGGCGGTTTCTACGAGCAGTACTTC.

As DNA, the CDR3 is TGCGCCACCGGGACAGCGAACACCGGGGAGCTGTTTTTT. Its translation: CATGTANTGELFF. The rearrangement links TRBV10-1 to TRBJ2-2; 7 nucleotides agree with TRBD1. CDR1 and CDR2 from the germline V gene are WNHNN and SYGVQD (reference sequence). This CDR3 has 13 residues. V gave up 10 bases and J gave up 0 bases; unmatched junction bases: 2.

CDR3 nucleotides: TGTGCCAGCAGCTTTGAGGGAGAGTCCGACGAGCAGTACTTC. It encodes CASSFEGESDEQYF. The chain joins TRBV7-9 to TRBJ2-7, with D perhaps TRBD2 (5 bases). Trimming shortened V by 3 bases and J by 5 bases, and 14 bases separated the two germline ends. Per the germline V gene, CDR1 is SEHNR and CDR2 is FQNEAQ (reference sequence). The CDR3 is 14 residues long.

The count of this clone is one. V usage is TRBV6-4 and J usage is TRBJ2-3; 12 bases agree with TRBD1. The germline gives CDR1 MRHNA, CDR2 SNTAGT. The V and J ends lost 2 bases and 5 bases, in that order; junction bases with no gene match: 5. The CDR3 has 16 amino acids. The CDR3 protein is CASSDPGTGGRDTQYF. CDR3 nucleotide sequence: TGTGCCAGCAGTGACCCCGGGACAGGGGGCAGAGATACGCAGTATTTT.

The chain uses TRBV6-1 and TRBJ1-3; TRBD1 agrees at 7 bases. With 8 bases clipped from V and 7 bases from J, the junction kept 8 bases outside the gene matches. The CDR3 covers 13 residues. CDR1 is MNHNS, CDR2 SASEGT, per germline. CDR3 region: CASGRDSDNTIYF. CDR3 bases: TGTGCCAGCGGCCGGGACAGTGATAACACCATATATTTT.

This rearrangement joins TRBV6-4 to TRBJ2-3; D uncertain. Looked up from germline, CDR1 is MRHNA and CDR2 is SNTAGT. The CDR3 is made up of 13 amino acids. The V end was cut by 4 bases, the J end by 5 bases, with 10 bases between. The CDR3 region is CASSVTTVDTQYF. The CDR3 DNA reads TGTGCCAGCAGTGTCACGACTGTAGATACGCAGTATTTT.

This rearrangement joins TRBV11-2 to TRBJ2-7; possible D gene TRBD2, 6 bases. Looked up from germline, CDR1 is SGHAT and CDR2 is FQNNGV. V lost 1 base to trimming and J lost 0 bases, with 10 bases between them. This CDR3 region has 15 residues. CDR3 nucleotides: TGTGCCAGCAGCTTAGGGGCGGGGCCCTCCTACGAGCAGTACTTC. The encoded protein is CASSLGAGPSYEQYF. Based on the CDR3 plus reference TRBV11-2 and TRBJ2-7, the full variable domain is EAGVAQSPRYKIIEKRQSVAFWCNPISGHATLYWYQQILGQGPKLLIQFQNNGVVDDSQLPKDRFSAERLKGVDSTLKIQPAKLEDSAVYLCASSLGAGPSYEQYFGPGTRLTVT.

V gene TRBV19 combines with J gene TRBJ2-1; TRBD1 matches 8 bases. This CDR3 spans 16 amino acids. The germline CDR1 and CDR2 sequences are LNHDA and SQIVND (reference sequence). The chain's CDR3 is CASEVGRGQFYNEQFF. CDR3 sequence (DNA): TGTGCTAGTGAGGTTGGCAGGGGGCAATTCTACAATGAGCAGTTCTTC. The full variable domain, with the rest looked up from reference TRBV19 and TRBJ2-1, is DGGITQSPKYLFRKEGQNVTLSCEQNLNHDAMYWYRQDPGQGLRLIYYSQIVNDFQKGDIAEGYSVSREKKESFPLTVTSAQKNPTAFYLCASEVGRGQFYNEQFFGPGTRLTVL.

J is TRBJ1-2 and V is TRBV19; 10 bases fit TRBD1. CDR3 length: 13 residues. CDR1 is LNHDA, CDR2 SQIVND, per germline (reference sequence). V trimming: 8 bases; J trimming: 9 bases; junction bases outside the gene matches: 9. CDR3 sequence reads: CASEMGTGVRYTF. CDR3 nucleotides: TGTGCCAGTGAAATGGGGACAGGGGTCCGCTACACCTTC.

The chain has TRBV5-4 and TRBJ2-1, with 15 bases matching TRBD2. The V segment lost 4 bases and the J segment 7 bases; nucleotides outside the gene matches: 6. The germline CDR1 and CDR2 sequences are SGHNT and YYREEE (reference sequence). This CDR3 spans 16 amino acids. CDR3 sequence: CASSIGLAGGRNEQFF. The DNA for the CDR3 is TGTGCCAGCAGCATTGGACTAGCGGGAGGGAGGAATGAGCAGTTCTTC.

This clone occurred a few times. The V and J genes are TRBV27 and TRBJ2-2; D uncertain. In germline, CDR1 is MNHEY, CDR2 SMNVEV (reference sequence). Trimming left V 1 base short and J 5 bases short, with 11 bases between. The CDR3 totals 15 residues. The CDR3 loop is CASSLYVSRTGELFF. The CDR3, as DNA: TGTGCCAGCAGTTTATACGTTAGTCGAACCGGGGAGCTGTTTTTT.

This chain uses TRBV10-3 with TRBJ2-7, with 8 bases that match TRBD2. With V trimmed by 6 bases and J by 3 bases, 7 bases remained unmatched. CDR3 length: 14 residues. Germline V gene sequence: CDR1 ENHRY, CDR2 SYGVKD. The CDR3 coding sequence is TGTGCCATCAGCGCAGCGGGAGAGGGCTACGAGCAGTACTTC. As protein: CAISAAGEGYEQYF.

This chain links TRBV4-2 with TRBJ2-7; 13 positions agree with TRBD2. This CDR3 region has 18 residues. J was trimmed by 4 bases and V by 0 bases; bases with no gene match: 9. Per germline, CDR1 LGHNA and CDR2 YNFKEQ. The DNA for the CDR3 is TGTGCCAGCAGCCAAGATCCAACGGGGACTAGCGGGACGTACGAGCAGTACTTC. Residues: CASSQDPTGTSGTYEQYF.

V is TRBV5-1 and J is TRBJ1-4; possible D gene TRBD1, 5 bases. The V end was cut by 1 base, the J end by 8 bases, with 12 bases between. Germline loops: CDR1 SGHRS, CDR2 YFSETQ. The CDR3 consists of 14 residues. CDR3 nucleotide sequence: TGCGCCAGCAGCTTGAAAACCGGGGGAGAAAAACTGTTTTTT. Amino acids: CASSLKTGGEKLFF.

The genes are TRBV6-1 and TRBJ1-1, with 10 bases aligning to TRBD1. V dropped 6 bases and J dropped 1; count of bases not matched to a gene: 2. CDR1 and CDR2 from the germline V gene are MNHNS and SASEGT. The length of the CDR3 is 14 residues. CDR3: CASRDRGWNTEAFF. CDR3 coding DNA: TGTGCCAGCAGGGACAGGGGGTGGAACACTGAAGCTTTCTTT.

This chain connects TRBV7-4 to TRBJ2-2; TRBD2 matches at 8 bases. The CDR3 runs to 18 residues. After removal of 4 bases from V and 6 bases from J, the junction contained 16 bases not matched to a gene. Germline CDR1 is SGHVT and CDR2 is SQSDAQ. The CDR3 DNA sequence: TGTGCCAGCAGCTACCTCGAAGCGGGAGCCTTGTTGGCCGGGGAGCTGTTTTTT. Translated, it gives CASSYLEAGALLAGELFF.

The CDR3 here is CASSSSDRGTYSPLHF. CDR3 coding DNA: TGTGCCAGCAGCTCCTCGGACAGGGGCACGTATTCACCCCTCCACTTT. This sequence joins TRBV5-6 and TRBJ1-6, with 9 bases lining up with TRBD1. Germline CDR1 SGHDT, CDR2 YYEEEE. The CDR3 is 16 residues long. The trim removed 3 bases at V and 8 bases at J, leaving 9 bases unmatched.

This clone was observed a few times. The chain couples TRBV6-5 to TRBJ2-7; possible D gene TRBD2, 5 bases. Deletions cut 2 bases from V and 3 bases from J, with 14 bases between. The CDR3 has 15 amino acids. CDR1 is MNHEY and CDR2 is SVGAGI in the germline V gene. In DNA form, the CDR3 reads TGTGCCAGCAGTTACATACCCGGGAATATCTACGAGCAGTACTTC. Protein product: CASSYIPGNIYEQYF.

The chain links TRBV6-6 to TRBJ2-2, with TRBD1 as a possible D gene (6 bases). Trimming removed 2 bases from V and 3 bases from J, with 7 bases in between. From germline, CDR1 is MNHNY and CDR2 SVGAGI (reference sequence). This CDR3 has 14 amino acids. CDR3 residues: CASSYNRDTGELFF. In DNA form, the CDR3 reads TGTGCCAGCAGTTACAACAGGGACACCGGGGAGCTGTTTTTT.

This clone was counted between two and nine times. The V call is TRBV4-1, the J call TRBJ1-1, with 9 positions matching TRBD1. Per germline, CDR1 MGHRA and CDR2 YSYEKL. V dropped 2 bases and J dropped 1; count of bases not matched to a gene: 8. This CDR3 is 17 amino acids long. CDR3 in amino acids: CASSQLLPGQGNTEAFF. In DNA, the CDR3 is TGCGCCAGCAGCCAATTACTACCGGGACAGGGGAACACTGAAGCTTTCTTT.

The J gene is TRBJ2-7, the V gene TRBV2, with D perhaps matching TRBD1 (5 bases). Trimming left V 6 bases short and J 6 bases short, with 12 bases between. The germline gives CDR1 SNHLY, CDR2 FYNNEI. This CDR3 is 12 amino acids long. As DNA, the CDR3 is TGTGCCAGCAGGGGGTGGGGCTCCGAGCAGTACTTC. Protein: CASRGWGSEQYF.

V and J are TRBV6-4 and TRBJ2-1, with D perhaps TRBD1 (6 bases). V dropped 5 bases and J dropped 2 bases, with 13 bases sitting between them. This CDR3 spans 15 amino acids. Germline V gene lookup returns CDR1 MRHNA and CDR2 SNTAGT. The CDR3 region is CASSSDSFTYNEQFF. For the CDR3, the DNA is TGTGCCAGCAGTTCGGACAGCTTCACCTACAATGAGCAGTTCTTC.

The chain uses TRBV29-1 and TRBJ2-7, with D tentatively TRBD1 (6 bases). The CDR3 is 11 residues long. Trimming cost V 7 bases and J 6 bases, with 13 bases left between them. CDR1 and CDR2 (germline): SQVTM, ANQGSEA. The CDR3: CSAALTGEQYF. The CDR3 nucleotides are TGCAGCGCTGCACTGACAGGCGAGCAGTACTTC.

The genes are TRBV7-9 and TRBJ2-3, with 11 bases identical to TRBD1. CDR1 is SEHNR and CDR2 is FQNEAQ in the germline V gene (reference sequence). V trimming: 4 bases; J trimming: 11 bases; junction bases outside the gene matches: 8. The CDR3 has 14 amino acids. Here the CDR3 reads CASSSPDRGPLQYF. The CDR3 nucleotides read TGTGCCAGCAGCTCCCCGGACAGGGGGCCTTTGCAGTATTTT.